The rows below give T cell receptor beta chains drawn from one sample of a study of blood T cell repertoires in COVID-19. The method was immunoSEQ multiplex PCR; TCRdb's version includes in-frame clones alone and lacks a portion of them. This table has almost 400,000 clones, 88% appearing once. Specimen: PBMCs or T cells enriched from blood (not recorded which). The receptors were sampled from a woman aged 25 to 39 with acute COVID-19. CDR3s include the opening cysteine and the closing phenylalanine or tryptophan. A D gene is named only where the DNA matches it firmly. Where a row states a size, it is once, few, many or the class of an expanded clone; other rows omit it.

TRBJ1-2 TRBV19 TRBD1 - CASSIRGGFPNLAAYTF TGTGCCAGTAGTATAAGAGGGGGCTTCCCCAATCTGGCAGCCTACACCTTC
TRBJ1-1 TRBV7-8 TRBD1 - CASSRDSYTEAFF TGTGCCAGCAGCCGGGACAGCTACACTGAAGCTTTCTTT
TRBJ2-2 TRBV9 - - CASSAHRRTGELFF TGTGCCAGCAGCGCCCATCGCCGGACCGGGGAGCTGTTTTTT
TRBJ2-1 TRBV4-2 TRBD2 - CASSQGELAGGFNEQFF TGTGCCAGCAGCCAGGGCGAACTAGCGGGGGGGTTCAATGAGCAGTTCTTC
TRBJ2-3 TRBV25-1 TRBD2 - CASSEYSGGARDTQYF TGTGCCAGCAGTGAATATAGCGGGGGGGCAAGGGATACGCAGTATTTT
TRBJ2-2 TRBV12-5 TRBD1 once CASGLLGGQGPGELFF TGTGCTAGTGGTTTACTAGGAGGACAGGGACCCGGGGAGCTGTTTTTT
TRBJ2-3 TRBV7-3 - - CASSLDPPGGTDTQYF TGTGCCAGCAGCTTAGATCCCCCGGGGGGCACAGATACGCAGTATTTT
TRBJ1-5 TRBV18 - - CASSPFRTPQHNQPQHF TGTGCCAGCTCACCATTTCGCACCCCACAGCACAATCAGCCCCAGCATTTT
TRBJ2-3 TRBV4-1 TRBD2 - CASSQDRAGGPRGDTQYF TGCGCCAGCAGCCAAGATCGGGCGGGGGGGCCCAGAGGAGATACGCAGTATTTT
TRBJ2-1 TRBV15 TRBD1 - CATSRGSSYNEQFF TGTGCCACCTCCAGGGGGAGCTCCTACAATGAGCAGTTCTTC